A selection of T cell receptor beta chains follows, all from one sample in a study of cytomegalovirus exposure and HLA in healthy donors. Repertoires were generated with immunoSEQ multiplex PCR, while TCRdb's copy carries only in-frame clones and drops some. This sample has about 120,000 clones; 89% occur once, and the top ten carry more than 1.5%. Sequenced material: PBMCs. These receptors all come from a woman younger than 35 in good health and CMV-seronegative. CDR3s leave out the opening cysteine and the closing phenylalanine or tryptophan.

j_gene: TRBJ2-1; v_gene: TRBV6-5; len: 13; CDR3aa: ASSYSESSMNEQF
j_gene: TRBJ1-2; v_gene: TRBV6-1; len: 12; CDR3aa: ASSEPQGRSGYT
j_gene: TRBJ1-2; v_gene: TRBV2; len: 12; CDR3aa: ASGREGSNYGYT
j_gene: TRBJ1-5; v_gene: TRBV5-1; len: 13; CDR3aa: ASSQGDGGEQPQH
j_gene: TRBJ1-1; v_gene: TRBV14; len: 13; CDR3aa: ASSQVDRRYTEAF
j_gene: TRBJ1-2; v_gene: TRBV28; len: 14; CDR3aa: ATRRGAGQLYYGYT
j_gene: TRBJ2-1; v_gene: TRBV27; len: 13; CDR3aa: ASRFADLTYNEQF
j_gene: TRBJ2-5; v_gene: TRBV11-2; len: 11; CDR3aa: ASSLGQGETQY
j_gene: TRBJ1-1; v_gene: TRBV18; len: 11; CDR3aa: ASSPGTGGSAF
j_gene: TRBJ2-1; v_gene: TRBV9; len: 13; CDR3aa: ASSVVDRGLNEQF
j_gene: TRBJ2-1; v_gene: TRBV7-2; len: 11; CDR3aa: ASRLGEVNEQF
j_gene: TRBJ2-5; v_gene: TRBV6-1; len: 12; CDR3aa: ASIRTALQETQY
j_gene: TRBJ2-2; v_gene: TRBV6-1; len: 13; CDR3aa: ASTSSAANTGELF
j_gene: TRBJ2-5; v_gene: TRBV5-1; len: 16; CDR3aa: ASSLEIRDTKATETQY
j_gene: TRBJ2-5; v_gene: TRBV5-1; len: 13; CDR3aa: ASSETTGPPETQY
j_gene: TRBJ2-5; v_gene: TRBV7-9; len: 11; CDR3aa: ASGTGVAETQY
j_gene: TRBJ1-4; v_gene: TRBV4-2; len: 11; CDR3aa: ASSQPGPGASV
j_gene: TRBJ2-2; v_gene: TRBV25-1; len: 13; CDR3aa: ASSDGTTNTGELF
j_gene: TRBJ1-1; v_gene: TRBV28; len: 11; CDR3aa: ASSRYRFSEAF
j_gene: TRBJ2-7; v_gene: TRBV11-3; len: 14; CDR3aa: ASSLPVHRPTYEQY
j_gene: TRBJ1-1; v_gene: TRBV4-1; len: 13; CDR3aa: ASSQDTGGGLEAF
j_gene: TRBJ2-7; v_gene: TRBV20-1; len: 8; CDR3aa: SADSDEQY
j_gene: TRBJ2-3; v_gene: TRBV2; len: 13; CDR3aa: ANSDGAGDRDTQY